The next 23 T cell receptor beta chains were all read from a single sample in a study of CD8+CD57+ T cells in acquired aplastic anemia. It was patients with CD8+CD57+ cell expansion by flow cytometry who were chosen for sequencing. Profiling that covered TCR beta VDJ and CDR3 relied on genomic DNA as its template. TCRdb re-called the reads with MiXCR, one entry per CDR3 protein. The sample has hundreds of thousands of distinct CDR3 sequences, around 33% seen once. The sequenced material came from sorted CD4+, CD8+, or CD8+CD57+ T cells (not recorded which) from PBMCs. The receptors were sampled from a human donor with aplastic anemia.

The V call is TRBV11-1, the J call TRBJ2-3, with no clear D. This CDR3 is built from 16 residues. V gave up 9 bases and J gave up 1 base, with 20 bases separating them. Germline values: CDR1 SGHAT, CDR2 FQDESV (reference sequence). The CDR3 DNA sequence: TGTGCCAGTAGTCCCCGGGCAGTCCAAGGCACAGATACGCAGTATTTT. Its protein is CASSPRAVQGTDTQYF. Full variable domain (remainder filled in from reference TRBV11-1 and TRBJ2-3): EAEVAQSPRYKITEKSQAVAFWCDPISGHATLYWYRQILGQGPELLVQFQDESVVDDSQLPKDRFSAERLKGVDSTLKIQPAELGDSAMYLCASSPRAVQGTDTQYFGPGTRLTVL.

The V and J genes are TRBV2 and TRBJ2-7; TRBD1 aligns across 9 bases. The junction had 11 bases not matched to a gene; V was cut back by 8 bases and J by 6 bases. The length of the CDR3 is 14 residues. Germline V CDR1 and CDR2: SNHLY, FYNNEI. The CDR3 sequence: CASGGQGMGGEQYF. The CDR3 nucleotides are TGTGCCAGCGGTGGACAGGGGATGGGTGGCGAGCAGTACTTC.

This chain connects TRBV29-1 to TRBJ2-7; D perhaps matches TRBD1 (6 bases). The germline V gene has CDR1 SQVTM and CDR2 ANQGSEA. The CDR3 runs to 9 residues. The CDR3 DNA reads TGCAGTGCCGGGACACACCAGTACTTC. Translation: CSAGTHQYF.

Here the CDR3 reads CASSLVFEGQETQYF. CDR3 bases: TGCGCCAGCAGCTTGGTTTTTGAGGGGCAAGAGACCCAGTACTTC. The chain carries TRBV5-1 and TRBJ2-5; D might be TRBD1 or TRBD2, each matching 5 bases. The germline V gene has CDR1 SGHRS and CDR2 YFSETQ. Trimming stripped 0 bases from V and 2 bases from J, with 11 bases between. This CDR3 has 15 amino acids.

Details on this clonotype: A read error may be the cause here, since a much bigger clone is one base away. The chain combines TRBV2 with TRBJ1-1; 9 bases are shared with TRBD1. The CDR3 is 13 amino acids. V dropped 7 bases and J dropped 7; count of bases not matched to a gene: 7. CDR1 SNHLY and CDR2 FYNNEI come from the germline V gene. The CDR3: CASIQDRGSEAFF. In DNA form, the CDR3 reads TGTGCCAGCATCCAGGACAGGGGTAGTGAAGCTTTCTTT.

This clonotype showed up many times. The genes are TRBV10-2 and TRBJ1-5; D is unclear. The ends were cut back, 6 bases at V and 4 bases at J, with 10 bases in the middle. CDR1 and CDR2 from the germline V gene are WSHSY and SAAADI. The CDR3 sequence is 13 residues long. This CDR3 is CASRKDGNQPQHF. The CDR3 nucleotides are TGCGCCAGCAGAAAAGACGGGAATCAGCCCCAGCATTTT.

The chain couples TRBV5-6 to TRBJ2-1; the D gene is possibly TRBD2 (6 bases). The length of the CDR3 is 15 residues. Trimming stripped 2 bases from V and 3 bases from J, with 12 bases between. Germline-derived CDR1 and CDR2 are SGHDT and YYEEEE. The CDR3 loop reads CASSLPSGGYNEQFF. CDR3 nucleotide sequence: TGTGCCAGCAGCTTACCATCCGGGGGCTACAATGAGCAGTTCTTC.

This sequence joins TRBV24-1 and TRBJ1-2, with 8 bases lining up with TRBD1. Trimming cost V 2 bases and J 6 bases; bases outside gene matches: 4. Germline V gene data show CDR1 as KGHDR and CDR2 as SFDVKD. The CDR3 spans 14 residues. The CDR3 sequence: CATSDSTGDNGYTF. The CDR3 nucleotides are TGTGCCACCAGTGATTCGACAGGGGACAATGGCTACACCTTC.

Details on this clonotype: This may come from a read error, since a much larger clone is one base off. This sequence joins TRBV20-1 and TRBJ1-2, with TRBD1 identical over 9 bases. Germline V gives CDR1 DFQATT, CDR2 SNEGSKA (reference sequence). After removal of 6 bases from V and 7 bases from J, the junction contained 9 bases not matched to a gene. This CDR3 contains 13 residues. The CDR3 nucleotides read TGCAGTGCGACCTGGGACAGGGCACTTGGCTACACCTTC. Amino acids: CSATWDRALGYTF.

A few counts support this clonotype. The chain has TRBV7-2 and TRBJ2-5; TRBD2 is a possible D gene (6 bases). Germline V CDR1 and CDR2: SGHTA, FQGNSA. The CDR3 spans 15 residues. The V gene lost 6 bases and the J gene lost 1 base, with 15 bases spanning the gap. CDR3 DNA sequence: TGTGCCAGCAGTCCGTCCGGGCGGGGCCAAGAGACCCAGTACTTC. It translates to CASSPSGRGQETQYF.

This chain connects TRBV5-8 to TRBJ1-2, with a tentative D call TRBD1 (6 bases). This CDR3 is 13 amino acids long. Trimming removed 5 bases from V and 8 bases from J, with 16 bases in between. Germline V gives CDR1 SGHTS, CDR2 YDEGEE. In nucleotides, the CDR3 is TGTGCCAGCAGGATGGGGGCGGGAAGAGGCTACACCTTC. It specifies CASRMGAGRGYTF. The entire variable domain, with the rest obtained from reference TRBV5-8 and TRBJ1-2, is as follows: EAGVTQSPTHLIKTRGQQATLRCSPISGHTSVYWYQQALGLGLQFLLWYDEGEERNRGNFPPRFSGRQFPNYSSELNVNALELEDSALYLCASRMGAGRGYTFGSGTRLTVV.

The genes are TRBV6-2 or TRBV6-3 and TRBJ2-3; tentative D call: TRBD2 (5 bases). This CDR3 has 13 residues. V lost 6 bases and J 5 bases, leaving 12 bases between the germline ends. Germline values: CDR1 MNHEY, CDR2 SVGEGT. CDR3 sequence: CASRLSAGDTQYF. The CDR3 region has the DNA TGTGCCAGCAGGCTTAGCGCGGGAGATACGCAGTATTTT.

The chain links TRBV20-1 to TRBJ2-1; 7 bases fit TRBD2. CDR3 size: 13 residues. In germline, CDR1 is DFQATT, CDR2 SNEGSKA (reference sequence). CDR3 amino acids: CTLLAAGLDEQFF. CDR3 DNA: TGCACCCTACTGGCAGCGGGGTTGGATGAGCAGTTCTTC.

The genes are TRBV20-1 and TRBJ2-7; a weak D match, TRBD1 (5 bases). With 0 bases removed from V and 4 bases from J, the gap between germline ends came to 22 bases. Germline CDR1 and CDR2: DFQATT and SNEGSKA (reference sequence). The CDR3 is 17 amino acids. As DNA, the CDR3 is TGCAGTGCTAGAGATTTCTTGCCAGGGCCAGGATTGTACGAGCAGTACTTC. Protein sequence: CSARDFLPGPGLYEQYF.

This chain uses TRBV12-3 or TRBV12-4 with TRBJ2-5, with D perhaps TRBD1 (5 bases). The V end lost 6 bases, the J end lost 6 bases, and 17 bases lay between the germline ends. The CDR3 is 14 residues long. CDR3 sequence (DNA): TGTGCCAGCAGCCAAACTGAAGGGGCGAAGACCCAGTACTTC. This translates into CASSQTEGAKTQYF.

The rearrangement links TRBV29-1 to TRBJ2-5, with D possibly TRBD2 on 6 matching bases. Germline loops: CDR1 SQVTM, CDR2 ANQGSEA. The V end lost 3 bases, the J end lost 5 bases, and 16 bases lay between the germline ends. CDR3 length: 14 residues. This CDR3 is CSVEAGLAKETQYF. The CDR3 nucleotides read TGCAGCGTTGAGGCAGGGCTAGCGAAGGAGACCCAGTACTTC.

In regard to this clonotype: A much larger clone sits a single nucleotide away, making a read error possible. Because it lacks the conserved phenylalanine or tryptophan at the end, this CDR3 is likely a read error. This chain connects TRBV20-1 to TRBJ1-6; D gene unclear. Germline V CDR1 and CDR2: DFQATT, SNEGSKA (reference sequence). This CDR3 has 15 amino acids. The V end was cut by 0 bases, the J end by 4 bases, with 10 bases between. The CDR3 is CSARDLTDYNSPLHL. The CDR3 DNA reads TGCAGTGCTAGAGACCTGACCGATTATAATTCACCCCTCCACTTG.

This chain joins TRBV4-2 and TRBJ1-6, with a possible D match to TRBD1 (5 bases). The CDR3 length is 14 residues. In germline, CDR1 is LGHNA, CDR2 YNFKEQ. Trimming shortened V by 2 bases and J by 4 bases, and 6 bases separated the two germline ends. The CDR3 is CASSQRQYNSPLHF. CDR3 nucleotide sequence: TGTGCCAGCAGCCAAAGACAGTATAATTCACCCCTCCACTTT.

This clonotype has just a few counts. Because the CDR3 is missing its conserved closing phenylalanine or tryptophan, this is likely a read error. The DNA is left out, because the CDR3 cannot be placed on it with certainty; the CDR3 is given as TCRdb lists it. This chain links TRBV11-3 with TRBJ2-7; the table's D call TRBD1 went unverified against the DNA. The CDR3 spans 12 amino acids, including both terminal residues. The V gene's germline CDR1 is SGHNT and CDR2 YENEEA. CDR3 in amino acids: CASYGGLGEQCL.

V gene TRBV15 combines with J gene TRBJ1-5; D is undetermined. CDR1 is LNHNV and CDR2 is YYDKDF in the germline V gene (reference sequence). The V and J ends lost 3 bases and 6 bases respectively, with 12 bases between them. CDR3 length: 14 amino acids. The CDR3 here is CATSSLGFGQPQHF. CDR3 nucleotide sequence: TGTGCCACCAGCAGCTTGGGGTTCGGTCAGCCCCAGCATTTT.

This clonotype was detected a few times. The rearrangement links TRBV5-4 to TRBJ1-1; perhaps TRBD1 as D (5 bases). Trimming took off 0 bases at V and 0 bases at J, with 15 bases between the two ends. CDR1 is SGHNT and CDR2 is YYREEE in the germline V gene (reference sequence). The CDR3 has 17 residues. CDR3 DNA sequence: TGTGCCAGCAGCTTGGCCTTGGGACGTCCAGTGAACACTGAAGCTTTCTTT. This translates into CASSLALGRPVNTEAFF.

The chain has TRBV9 and TRBJ2-6; TRBD1 aligns across 8 bases. Germline V lookup: CDR1 SGDLS, CDR2 YYNGEE. The CDR3 totals 15 residues. V shed 3 bases, J shed 6 bases, and the junction held 5 bases outside the gene matches. DNA of the CDR3: TGTGCCAGCAGCGACGGACAGGGAACGGCCAACGTCCTGACTTTC. This encodes CASSDGQGTANVLTF.

In DNA, the CDR3 is TGTGCCAGCAGTTCGACAGGGATGAACACTGAAGCTTTCTTT. As protein: CASSSTGMNTEAFF. The chain is built from TRBV2 and TRBJ1-1, with 7 bases that match TRBD1. V trimming: 5 bases; J trimming: 0 bases; junction bases outside the gene matches: 3. Germline CDR1 and CDR2: SNHLY and FYNNEI. The CDR3 consists of 14 residues. Complete variable domain (other parts from reference TRBV2 and TRBJ1-1): EPEVTQTPSHQVTQMGQEVILRCVPISNHLYFYWYRQILGQKVEFLVSFYNNEISEKSEIFDDQFSVERPDGSNFTLKIRSTKLEDSAMYFCASSSTGMNTEAFFGQGTRLTVV.